These T cell receptor beta chains were read from a single sample in a study of cytomegalovirus exposure and HLA in healthy donors. Produced via immunoSEQ multiplex PCR; TCRdb's table is partial and in-frame only. The sample data list roughly 120,000 clones. Sequenced: PBMCs. Source of these receptors: a man younger than 45 in good health and CMV-seronegative. Both conserved end residues are part of each CDR3. The D gene is left open where the match is weak.

D gene: NA
V gene: TRBV6-1
J gene: TRBJ1-5
CDR3 length: 15
CDR3 DNA: TGTGCCAGCAGTGAAGAGGACAGCCCGTATCAGCCCCAGCATTTT
CDR3 protein: CASSEEDSPYQPQHF

D gene: TRBD1
V gene: TRBV30
J gene: TRBJ2-2
CDR3 length: 14
CDR3 DNA: TGTGCCGGAGGACAGGGGTGGAACACCGGGGAGCTGTTTTTT
CDR3 protein: CAGGQGWNTGELFF

D gene: NA
V gene: TRBV4-1
J gene: TRBJ2-5
CDR3 length: 17
CDR3 DNA: TGCGCCAGCAGCCAAGGTCTGGAGGGCCTAGGGGAAGAGACCCAGTACTTC
CDR3 protein: CASSQGLEGLGEETQYF

D gene: TRBD1
V gene: TRBV5-1
J gene: TRBJ2-1
CDR3 length: 13
CDR3 DNA: TGCGCCAGCAGCATAGTACAGGGGGGAGGATGGTTCTTC
CDR3 protein: CASSIVQGGGWFF

D gene: NA
V gene: TRBV5-1
J gene: TRBJ2-3
CDR3 length: 15
CDR3 DNA: TGCGCCAGCAGCTTGGTCGGACTATCTGAAGATACGCAGTATTTT
CDR3 protein: CASSLVGLSEDTQYF

D gene: NA
V gene: TRBV4-1
J gene: TRBJ2-2
CDR3 length: 15
CDR3 DNA: TGCGCCAGCAGCCAGGGCCAAGCGAGGGTCGGGGAGCTGTTTTTT
CDR3 protein: CASSQGQARVGELFF

D gene: TRBD1
V gene: TRBV28
J gene: TRBJ2-3
CDR3 length: 15
CDR3 DNA: TGTGCCAGCAGTTCAACAGGGGGCGGGTCAGATACGCAGTATTTT
CDR3 protein: CASSSTGGGSDTQYF

D gene: NA
V gene: TRBV7-9
J gene: TRBJ1-4
CDR3 length: 16
CDR3 DNA: TGTGCCAGCAGTAGGATTTCAGGGACAACTAATGAAAAACTGTTTTTT
CDR3 protein: CASSRISGTTNEKLFF

D gene: TRBD1
V gene: TRBV19
J gene: TRBJ2-3
CDR3 length: 15
CDR3 DNA: TGTGCCAGTACCTTAGGACAGGGGGCTGCAGATACGCAGTATTTT
CDR3 protein: CASTLGQGAADTQYF

D gene: NA
V gene: TRBV4-2
J gene: TRBJ2-7
CDR3 length: 17
CDR3 DNA: TGTGCCAGCAGCCAAGAATACTTCCCGGGACTCTTCTACGAGCAGTACTTC
CDR3 protein: CASSQEYFPGLFYEQYF

D gene: NA
V gene: TRBV4-3
J gene: TRBJ1-2
CDR3 length: 18
CDR3 DNA: TGCGCCAGCAGCCAAGATCTGTCTGTAGGGGCTACGCGTCCTGGCTACACCTTC
CDR3 protein: CASSQDLSVGATRPGYTF

D gene: TRBD1
V gene: TRBV7-9
J gene: TRBJ1-1
CDR3 length: 15
CDR3 DNA: TGTGCCAGCAGCTCGCCCCAGGGGGCCGACACTGAAGCTTTCTTT
CDR3 protein: CASSSPQGADTEAFF

D gene: TRBD1
V gene: TRBV9
J gene: TRBJ2-5
CDR3 length: 16
CDR3 DNA: TGTGCCAGCAGCGCAAGGGGGACAGGGCCCGGGGAGACCCAGTACTTC
CDR3 protein: CASSARGTGPGETQYF

D gene: NA
V gene: TRBV7-6
J gene: TRBJ2-5
CDR3 length: 14
CDR3 DNA: TGTGCCAGCAGCCCACTTCGAATCAGGGAGACCCAGTACTTC
CDR3 protein: CASSPLRIRETQYF

D gene: NA
V gene: TRBV11-1
J gene: TRBJ2-3
CDR3 length: 14
CDR3 DNA: TGTGCCAGCAGAGGGAGAGGTGGAGGAGATACGCAGTATTTT
CDR3 protein: CASRGRGGGDTQYF

D gene: NA
V gene: TRBV5-6
J gene: TRBJ2-6
CDR3 length: 18
CDR3 DNA: TGTGCCAGCAGCCGCCGGACAGAAAGAGTGGAGGGGGCCAACGTCCTGACTTTC
CDR3 protein: CASSRRTERVEGANVLTF

D gene: NA
V gene: TRBV5-1
J gene: TRBJ2-1
CDR3 length: 11
CDR3 DNA: TGCGCCAGCAGCTCACGGGATGAGCAGTTCTTC
CDR3 protein: CASSSRDEQFF

D gene: NA
V gene: TRBV7-8
J gene: TRBJ1-1
CDR3 length: 13
CDR3 DNA: TGTGCCAGCAGGTTAGAACGGGGCACTGAAGCTTTCTTT
CDR3 protein: CASRLERGTEAFF